The 25 T cell receptor beta chains below were found in one sample sequenced in a study of blood T cells in healthy people across ages. PCR was performed a second time for roughly 6 to 12 cycles using a sample-barcoded 5' primer and a J-beta primer mix. MiXCR, run by TCRdb on the 5' RACE reads, gives a single entry per CDR3 protein. The sample lists nearly 1 million distinct CDR3 sequences, about 53% occurring once. The sample comprised blood. Every receptor here comes from an older woman in good health.

This chain connects TRBV3-1 to TRBJ2-3; D remains unclear. The CDR3 extends over 14 amino acids. The V gene lost 3 bases and the J gene lost 4 bases, with 11 bases spanning the gap. Germline V gene data show CDR1 as LGHDT and CDR2 as YNNKEL (reference sequence). The CDR3 DNA reads TGTGCCAGCAGCCAGGGATCAATTCCAGATACGCAGTATTTT. It encodes CASSQGSIPDTQYF.

The genes are TRBV4-3 and TRBJ2-5; 10 bases are shared with TRBD1. V lost 1 base and J lost 5; bases outside the gene matches: 4. The CDR3 is 15 amino acids. Germline V lookup: CDR1 LGHNA, CDR2 YSLEER. The DNA for the CDR3 is TGCGCCAGCAGCCAAGGTGGGACAGGGGCCGAGACCCAGTACTTC. Translated, it gives CASSQGGTGAETQYF.

This clonotype was observed a handful of times. This chain connects TRBV7-2 to TRBJ1-5; D unclear. Trimming removed 2 bases at V and 2 bases at J, with 10 bases between. The germline gives CDR1 SGHTA, CDR2 FQGNSA. This CDR3 spans 15 amino acids. The CDR3 is CASSLRARGNQPQHF. CDR3 nucleotides: TGTGCCAGCAGCTTAAGGGCGCGGGGCAATCAGCCCCAGCATTTT. Complete variable domain (other parts from reference TRBV7-2 and TRBJ1-5): GAGVSQSPSNKVTEKGKDVELRCDPISGHTALYWYRQSLGQGLEFLIYFQGNSAPDKSGLPSDRFSAERTGGSVSTLTIQRTQQEDSAVYLCASSLRARGNQPQHFGDGTRLSIL.

This clonotype showed up many times. The V and J genes are TRBV29-1 and TRBJ2-7; TRBD2 agrees at 7 bases. CDR1 and CDR2 from the germline V gene are SQVTM and ANQGSEA. The CDR3 sequence is 14 residues long. V gave up 6 bases and J gave up 0 bases; unmatched junction bases: 8. The CDR3 reads CSVMRGGGSYEQYF. The CDR3 DNA is TGCAGCGTCATGCGTGGCGGGGGCTCCTACGAGCAGTACTTC.

This chain connects TRBV4-1 to TRBJ1-4; D gene unclear. The CDR3 consists of 17 residues. The germline V gene encodes CDR1 MGHRA and CDR2 YSYEKL. Between the trimmed V and J ends, which lost 1 base and 4 bases, there was a span of 16 bases. CDR3 coding DNA: TGCGCCAGCAGCCAAGCTCCTCTTTGGGAACATAATGAAAAACTGTTTTTT. It is translated as CASSQAPLWEHNEKLFF.

This clonotype was seen a handful of times. V is TRBV28 and J is TRBJ2-3; no clear D. There are 10 residues in the CDR3. The V end lost 8 bases, the J end lost 9 bases, and 9 bases lay between the germline ends. Germline loops: CDR1 MDHEN, CDR2 SYDVKM. The CDR3 spells CASASLTQYF. For the CDR3, the DNA is TGTGCCAGCGCCTCCCTCACGCAGTATTTT.

V usage is TRBV4-3 and J usage is TRBJ2-7; D gene unclear. Looked up from germline, CDR1 is LGHNA and CDR2 is YSLEER. The CDR3 loop spans 13 amino acids. Trimming stripped 0 bases from V and 4 bases from J, with 7 bases between. The CDR3 DNA is TGCGCCAGCAGCCAAGACATACGTTACGAGCAGTACTTC. Encoded protein: CASSQDIRYEQYF.

The J gene is TRBJ2-4, the V gene TRBV12-3 or TRBV12-4; D unclear. V was shortened by 5 bases and J by 4 bases, with 15 bases between the two germline ends. The CDR3 sequence is 15 residues long. CDR3 amino acids: CASSTLRATKNIQYF. For the CDR3, the DNA is TGTGCCAGCAGTACTCTTCGGGCTACAAAAAACATTCAGTACTTC.

This chain connects TRBV7-2 to TRBJ1-5; D possibly corresponds to TRBD1 (5 bases). Trimming left V 1 base short and J 2 bases short, with 12 bases between. CDR3 size: 16 residues. Looked up from germline, CDR1 is SGHTA and CDR2 is FQGNSA. This chain's CDR3 is CASSLVVGGGNQPQHF. As DNA, the CDR3 is TGTGCCAGCAGCTTAGTAGTCGGGGGAGGCAATCAGCCCCAGCATTTT.

The table lists this clonotype with a few counts. This chain links TRBV6-6 with TRBJ2-3, with TRBD2 matching over 8 bases. The V segment lost 6 bases and the J segment 0 bases; nucleotides outside the gene matches: 2. Germline V gene lookup returns CDR1 MNHNY and CDR2 SVGAGI (reference sequence). The CDR3 has 14 residues. CDR3 protein: CASRAGASTDTQYF. CDR3 sequence (DNA): TGTGCCAGCAGAGCGGGAGCTAGCACAGATACGCAGTATTTT.

There are many counts of this clonotype. The chain carries TRBV28 and TRBJ2-3; D uncertain. There are 11 residues in the CDR3. Per the germline V gene, CDR1 is MDHEN and CDR2 is SYDVKM. The germline V and J ends were trimmed by 10 bases and 5 bases, with 10 bases remaining between them. The CDR3 nucleotides read TGTGCCACCACGTACTTAGATACGCAGTATTTT. It yields the protein CATTYLDTQYF.

This clonotype was recorded a few times. The chain recombines TRBV9 with TRBJ2-7, with TRBD2 matching 8 bases. The germline gives CDR1 SGDLS, CDR2 YYNGEE. This CDR3 is built from 20 residues. Trimming took 7 bases from V and 0 from J; bases not matched to a gene: 24. CDR3 sequence: CASSPSTLPTTSGLSYEQYF. The CDR3 DNA sequence: TGTGCCAGCTCCCCGAGTACCTTGCCGACTACTAGCGGTCTCTCCTACGAGCAGTACTTC.

The V and J genes are TRBV5-1 and TRBJ2-5; a possible D gene is TRBD1 (5 bases). With 4 bases removed from V and 2 bases from J, the gap between germline ends came to 15 bases. This CDR3 spans 15 amino acids. The germline CDR1 and CDR2 sequences are SGHRS and YFSETQ. CDR3 sequence (DNA): TGCGCCAGCAGCGGGCCACAGGAGCCGCAAGAGACCCAGTACTTC. As protein: CASSGPQEPQETQYF.

J is TRBJ2-3 and V is TRBV5-1, with a tentative D call TRBD1 (6 bases). There are 14 residues in the CDR3. From germline, CDR1 is SGHRS and CDR2 YFSETQ. V was shortened by 4 bases and J by 4 bases, with 13 bases between the two germline ends. The CDR3 reads CASSPLTGADTQYF. The CDR3 DNA sequence: TGCGCCAGCAGCCCGCTGACAGGAGCAGATACGCAGTATTTT.

The chain employs TRBV20-1 and TRBJ1-1; D possibly corresponds to TRBD1 (5 bases). CDR3 length: 15 amino acids. Per germline, CDR1 DFQATT and CDR2 SNEGSKA (reference sequence). V lost 0 bases to trimming and J lost 3 bases, with 14 bases between them. The CDR3 loop is CSARDGGGIDTEAFF. Here the CDR3 DNA reads TGCAGTGCTAGAGATGGGGGGGGTATTGACACTGAAGCTTTCTTT.

This clonotype showed up just a few times. The chain uses TRBV7-9 and TRBJ1-2; the D gene is possibly TRBD1 (5 bases). V lost 5 bases to trimming and J lost 6 bases, with 13 bases between them. This CDR3 is 13 amino acids long. CDR1 and CDR2 (germline): SEHNR, FQNEAQ (reference sequence). CDR3 loop: CASSLGTADGYTF. The CDR3 coding sequence is TGTGCCAGCAGCCTCGGGACCGCCGATGGCTACACCTTC. The variable domain in full, completed from reference TRBV7-9 and TRBJ1-2, reads DTGVSQNPRHKITKRGQNVTFRCDPISEHNRLYWYRQTLGQGPEFLTYFQNEAQLEKSRLLSDRFSAERPKGSFSTLEIQRTEQGDSAMYLCASSLGTADGYTFGSGTRLTVV.

The genes are TRBV10-2 and TRBJ2-7; D is uncertain. Germline V gene lookup returns CDR1 WSHSY and CDR2 SAAADI. This CDR3 spans 14 amino acids. Trimming shortened V by 8 bases and J by 0 bases, and 14 bases separated the two germline ends. CDR3 residues: CASLKVDSSYEQYF. DNA of the CDR3: TGCGCCAGCCTCAAAGTCGATAGCTCCTACGAGCAGTACTTC.

The rearrangement uses TRBV14 and TRBJ2-3, with D perhaps TRBD2 (5 bases). The V gene lost 0 bases and the J gene lost 2 bases, with 18 bases spanning the gap. CDR1 is SGHDN, CDR2 FVKESK, per germline. The CDR3 is made up of 18 amino acids. The DNA of the CDR3 is TGTGCCAGCAGCCAAGATCAGGAGGAGAGGTGGAACACAGATACGCAGTATTTT. Amino acids: CASSQDQEERWNTDTQYF.

The chain carries TRBV28 and TRBJ2-1; unclear D gene. V lost 6 bases to trimming and J lost 4 bases, with 22 bases between them. The germline V gene has CDR1 MDHEN and CDR2 SYDVKM. The CDR3 runs 17 residues. This CDR3 is CASSLTSDSPAYNEQFF. The CDR3, as DNA: TGTGCCAGCAGCCTTACTTCCGACTCCCCCGCGTACAATGAGCAGTTCTTC.

V usage is TRBV7-2 and J usage is TRBJ2-7, with D possibly called TRBD1 or TRBD2 (5 bases each). This CDR3 spans 15 amino acids. Germline V CDR1 and CDR2: SGHTA, FQGNSA. V dropped 3 bases and J dropped 3 bases, with 15 bases sitting between them. The CDR3: CASSLGSGTGYEQYF. As DNA, the CDR3 is TGTGCCAGCAGCTTGGGGTCCGGGACGGGCTACGAGCAGTACTTC. Supplemented by reference TRBV7-2 and TRBJ2-7, the full variable domain reads GAGVSQSPSNKVTEKGKDVELRCDPISGHTALYWYRQSLGQGLEFLIYFQGNSAPDKSGLPSDRFSAERTGGSVSTLTIQRTQQEDSAVYLCASSLGSGTGYEQYFGPGTRLTVT.

The chain links TRBV15 to TRBJ1-2, with D unclear. Germline CDR1 reads LNHNV; CDR2 reads YYDKDF (reference sequence). CDR3 length: 14 amino acids. V was cut by 6 bases and J by 4 bases, with 15 bases left in between. The CDR3 DNA reads as TGTGCCACCAGATCGGACCGCTTTGGCTATGGCTACACCTTC. This translates into CATRSDRFGYGYTF.

The chain has TRBV29-1 and TRBJ2-7, with D uncertain. Trimming pared 4 bases from V and 4 bases from J, leaving 20 bases between. The CDR3 consists of 15 residues. Germline assignment: CDR1 SQVTM and CDR2 ANQGSEA. CDR3: CSVAIRTGSRYEQYF. Here the CDR3 DNA reads TGCAGCGTTGCGATAAGGACGGGCAGTCGGTACGAGCAGTACTTC.

This clonotype was detected a few times. The V call is TRBV27, the J call TRBJ2-6, with 7 bases fitting TRBD1. The CDR3 is 16 residues long. Germline lookup yields CDR1 MNHEY and CDR2 SMNVEV (reference sequence). After removal of 2 bases from V and 6 bases from J, the junction contained 7 bases not matched to a gene. CDR3 sequence: CASSLLYQGEANVLTF. In DNA form, the CDR3 reads TGTGCCAGCAGTTTACTCTATCAGGGGGAGGCCAACGTCCTGACTTTC.

The chain carries TRBV6-2 or TRBV6-3 and TRBJ2-1; TRBD2 is a possible D gene (6 bases). V was clipped by 6 bases and J by 4 bases, with 13 bases between them. Germline-derived CDR1 and CDR2 are MNHEY and SVGEGT. CDR3 length: 14 amino acids. The CDR3 nucleotides read TGTGCCAGCAGAGTGGCGGGAACTTACAATGAGCAGTTCTTC. Amino acids: CASRVAGTYNEQFF.

The rearrangement joins TRBV7-2 to TRBJ1-2; a possible D gene is TRBD1 (6 bases). The CDR3 consists of 14 residues. Germline CDR1 and CDR2: SGHTA and FQGNSA. Trimming pared 1 base from V and 4 bases from J, leaving 10 bases between. The CDR3, as DNA: TGTGCCAGCAGCTTAGAGCCAGGGGCCTATGGCTACACCTTC. It specifies CASSLEPGAYGYTF.